This entry describes one TCR beta chain. Both 60 Vbeta primers and 13 Jbeta primers went into the PCR. Using immunoSEQ multiplex PCR, the repertoire was profiled, and TCRdb retains in-frame clones only, with some absent. The sample includes about 160,000 clones. The data were obtained in a study of cytomegalovirus exposure and HLA in healthy donors. Deletions cut 3 bases from V and 0 bases from J, with 18 bases between. This CDR3 contains 18 residues. Looked up from germline, CDR1 is LNHDA and CDR2 is SQIVND (reference sequence). The TCR sequence derives from a woman in her sixties or seventies in good health and CMV-seronegative. The sample comprised PBMCs. The rearrangement joins TRBV19 to TRBJ1-3, with a weak D call TRBD1 (6 bases). The CDR3 region has the DNA TGTGCCAGTAGTATCCGAGTAAGACAGGCGTTCTCTGGAAACACCATATATTTT. Protein sequence: CASSIRVRQAFSGNTIYF.